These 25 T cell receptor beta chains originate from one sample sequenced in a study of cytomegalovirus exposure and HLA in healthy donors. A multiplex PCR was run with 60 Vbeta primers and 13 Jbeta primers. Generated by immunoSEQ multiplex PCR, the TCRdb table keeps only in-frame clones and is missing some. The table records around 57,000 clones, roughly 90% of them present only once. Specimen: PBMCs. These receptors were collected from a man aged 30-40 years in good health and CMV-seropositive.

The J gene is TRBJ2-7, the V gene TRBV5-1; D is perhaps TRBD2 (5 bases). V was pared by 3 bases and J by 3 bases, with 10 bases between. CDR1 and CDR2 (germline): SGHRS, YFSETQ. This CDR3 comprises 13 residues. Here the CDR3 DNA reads TGCGCCAGCAGCTATGGACGGGGCTACGAGCAGTACTTC. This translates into CASSYGRGYEQYF.

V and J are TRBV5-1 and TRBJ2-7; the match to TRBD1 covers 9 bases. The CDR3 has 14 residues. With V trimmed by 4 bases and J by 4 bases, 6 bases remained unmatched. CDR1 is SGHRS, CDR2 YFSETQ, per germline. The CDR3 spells CASSPGQGAYEQYF. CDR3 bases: TGCGCCAGCAGCCCGGGACAGGGAGCATACGAGCAGTACTTC. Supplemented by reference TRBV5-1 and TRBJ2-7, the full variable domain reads KAGVTQTPRYLIKTRGQQVTLSCSPISGHRSVSWYQQTPGQGLQFLFEYFSETQRNKGNFPGRFSGRQFSNSRSEMNVSTLELGDSALYLCASSPGQGAYEQYFGPGTRLTVT.

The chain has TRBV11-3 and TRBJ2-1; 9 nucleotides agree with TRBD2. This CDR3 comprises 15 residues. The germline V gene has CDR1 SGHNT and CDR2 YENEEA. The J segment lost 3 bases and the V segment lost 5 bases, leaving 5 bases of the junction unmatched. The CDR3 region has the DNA TGTGCCAGCAGCCCGGGACTAGCTGACTACAATGAGCAGTTCTTC. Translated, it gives CASSPGLADYNEQFF.

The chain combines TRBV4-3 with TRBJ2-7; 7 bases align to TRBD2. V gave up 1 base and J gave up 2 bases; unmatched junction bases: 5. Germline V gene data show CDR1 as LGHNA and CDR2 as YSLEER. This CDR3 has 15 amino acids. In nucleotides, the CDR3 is TGCGCCAGCAGCCAAGGACTAGCCGTAACCTACGAGCAGTACTTC. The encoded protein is CASSQGLAVTYEQYF.

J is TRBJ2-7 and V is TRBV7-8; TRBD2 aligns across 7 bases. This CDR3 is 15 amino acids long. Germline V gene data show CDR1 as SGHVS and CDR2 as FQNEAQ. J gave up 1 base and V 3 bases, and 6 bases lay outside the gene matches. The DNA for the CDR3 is TGTGCCAGCAGCTTTGAGCGGGACCTTTCCTACGAGCAGTACTTC. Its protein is CASSFERDLSYEQYF.

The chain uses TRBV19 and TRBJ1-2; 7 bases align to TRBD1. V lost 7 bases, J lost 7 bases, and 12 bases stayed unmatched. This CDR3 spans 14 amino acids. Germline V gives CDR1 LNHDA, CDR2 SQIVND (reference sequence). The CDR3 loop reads CASTSGQTWPGYTF. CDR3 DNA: TGTGCCAGTACCTCGGGACAGACGTGGCCTGGCTACACCTTC.

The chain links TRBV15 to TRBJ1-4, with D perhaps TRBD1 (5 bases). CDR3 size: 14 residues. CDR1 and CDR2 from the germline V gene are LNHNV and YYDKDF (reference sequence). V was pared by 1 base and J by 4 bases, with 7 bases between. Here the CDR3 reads CATSRVGVNEKLFF. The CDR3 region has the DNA TGTGCCACCAGCAGAGTAGGGGTTAATGAAAAACTGTTTTTT.

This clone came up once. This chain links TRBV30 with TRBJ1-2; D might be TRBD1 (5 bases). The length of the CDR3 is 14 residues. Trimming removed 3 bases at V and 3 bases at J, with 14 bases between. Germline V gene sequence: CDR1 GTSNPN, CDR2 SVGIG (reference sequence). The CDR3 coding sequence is TGTGCCTGGAGCCTGGATGGGGCCGACTATGGCTACACCTTC. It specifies CAWSLDGADYGYTF.

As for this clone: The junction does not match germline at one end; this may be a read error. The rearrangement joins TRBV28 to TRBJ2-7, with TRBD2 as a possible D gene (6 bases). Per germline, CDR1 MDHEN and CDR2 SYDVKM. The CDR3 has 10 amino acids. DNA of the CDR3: TGTGCCACCAGTGGGACTTTAAAGTACTTC. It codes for CATSGTLKYF.

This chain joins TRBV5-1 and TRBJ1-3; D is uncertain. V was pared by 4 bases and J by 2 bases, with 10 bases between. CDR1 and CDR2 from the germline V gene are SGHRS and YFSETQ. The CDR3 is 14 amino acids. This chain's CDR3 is CASSPLEAGNTIYF. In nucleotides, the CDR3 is TGCGCCAGCAGCCCCCTCGAGGCTGGAAACACCATATATTTT. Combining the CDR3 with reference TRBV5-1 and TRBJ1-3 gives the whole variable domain KAGVTQTPRYLIKTRGQQVTLSCSPISGHRSVSWYQQTPGQGLQFLFEYFSETQRNKGNFPGRFSGRQFSNSRSEMNVSTLELGDSALYLCASSPLEAGNTIYFGEGSWLTVV.

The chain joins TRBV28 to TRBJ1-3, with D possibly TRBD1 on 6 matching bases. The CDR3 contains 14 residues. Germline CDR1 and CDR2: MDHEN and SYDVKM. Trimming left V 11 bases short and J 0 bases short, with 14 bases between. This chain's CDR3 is CAAKTGGSGNTIYF. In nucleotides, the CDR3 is TGTGCCGCAAAGACAGGCGGCTCTGGAAACACCATATATTTT.

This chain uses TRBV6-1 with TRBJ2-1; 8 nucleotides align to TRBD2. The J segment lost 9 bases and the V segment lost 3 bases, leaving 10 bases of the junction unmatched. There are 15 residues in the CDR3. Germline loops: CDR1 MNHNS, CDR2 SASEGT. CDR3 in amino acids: CASSDGIAGYGEQFF. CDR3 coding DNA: TGTGCCAGCAGTGACGGGATAGCGGGATACGGTGAGCAGTTCTTC.

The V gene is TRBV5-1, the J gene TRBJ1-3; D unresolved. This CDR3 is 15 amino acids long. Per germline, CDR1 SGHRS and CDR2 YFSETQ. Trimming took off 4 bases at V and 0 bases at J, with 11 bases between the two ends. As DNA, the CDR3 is TGCGCCAGCAGCGCCGACACTGCCTCTGGAAACACCATATATTTT. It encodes CASSADTASGNTIYF.

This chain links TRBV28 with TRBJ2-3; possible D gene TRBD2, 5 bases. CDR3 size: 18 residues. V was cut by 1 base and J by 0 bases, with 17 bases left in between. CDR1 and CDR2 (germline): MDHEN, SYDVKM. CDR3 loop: CASSLFSRVGPSTDTQYF. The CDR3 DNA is TGTGCCAGCAGTTTATTTTCGCGGGTAGGGCCTAGCACAGATACGCAGTATTTT.

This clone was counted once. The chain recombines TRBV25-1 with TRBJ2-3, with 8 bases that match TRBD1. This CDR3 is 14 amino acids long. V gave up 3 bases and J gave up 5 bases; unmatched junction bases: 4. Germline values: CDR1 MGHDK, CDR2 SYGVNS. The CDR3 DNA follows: TGTGCCAGCAGTGAGGCGGACAGGGTAGATACGCAGTATTTT. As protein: CASSEADRVDTQYF. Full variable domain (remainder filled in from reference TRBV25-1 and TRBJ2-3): EADIYQTPRYLVIGTGKKITLECSQTMGHDKMYWYQQDPGMELHLIHYSYGVNSTEKGDLSSESTVSRIRTEHFPLTLESARPSHTSQYLCASSEADRVDTQYFGPGTRLTVL.

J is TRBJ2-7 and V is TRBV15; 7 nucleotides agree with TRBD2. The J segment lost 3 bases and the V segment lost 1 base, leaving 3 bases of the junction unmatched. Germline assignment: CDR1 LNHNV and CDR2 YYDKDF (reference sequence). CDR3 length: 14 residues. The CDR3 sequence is CATSRGGGNYEQYF. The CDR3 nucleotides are TGTGCCACCAGCAGAGGGGGGGGAAACTACGAGCAGTACTTC.

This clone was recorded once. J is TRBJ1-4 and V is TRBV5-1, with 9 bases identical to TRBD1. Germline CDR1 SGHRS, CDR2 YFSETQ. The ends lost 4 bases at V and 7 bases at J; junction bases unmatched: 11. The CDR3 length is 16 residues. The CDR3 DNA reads TGCGCCAGCAGCACGGGACAGGGTGATTTCGCTGAAAAACTGTTTTTT. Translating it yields CASSTGQGDFAEKLFF.

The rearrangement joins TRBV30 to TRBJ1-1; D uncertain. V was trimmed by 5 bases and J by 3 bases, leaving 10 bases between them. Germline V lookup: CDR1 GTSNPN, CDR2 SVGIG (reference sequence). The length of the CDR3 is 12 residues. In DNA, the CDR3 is TGTGCCTGGGACCAGGATGACACTGAAGCTTTCTTT. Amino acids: CAWDQDDTEAFF. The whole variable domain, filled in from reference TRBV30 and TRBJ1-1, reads SQTIHQWPATLVQPVGSPLSLECTVEGTSNPNLYWYRQAAGRGLQLLFYSVGIGQISSEVPQNLSASRPQDRQFILSSKKLLLSDSGFYLCAWDQDDTEAFFGQGTRLTVV.

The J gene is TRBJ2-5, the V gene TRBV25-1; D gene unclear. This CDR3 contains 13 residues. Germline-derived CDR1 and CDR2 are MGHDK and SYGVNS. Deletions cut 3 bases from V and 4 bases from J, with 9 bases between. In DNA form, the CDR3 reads TGTGCCAGCAGTGAGGGCAGGATAGAGACCCAGTACTTC. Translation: CASSEGRIETQYF. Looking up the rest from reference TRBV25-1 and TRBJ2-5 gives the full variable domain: EADIYQTPRYLVIGTGKKITLECSQTMGHDKMYWYQQDPGMELHLIHYSYGVNSTEKGDLSSESTVSRIRTEHFPLTLESARPSHTSQYLCASSEGRIETQYFGPGTRLLVL.

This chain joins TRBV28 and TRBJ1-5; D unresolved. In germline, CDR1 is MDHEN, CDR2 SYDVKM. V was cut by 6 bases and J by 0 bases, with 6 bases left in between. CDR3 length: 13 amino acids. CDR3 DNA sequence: TGTGCCAGCAGGACAAGTAGCAATCAGCCCCAGCATTTT. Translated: CASRTSSNQPQHF.

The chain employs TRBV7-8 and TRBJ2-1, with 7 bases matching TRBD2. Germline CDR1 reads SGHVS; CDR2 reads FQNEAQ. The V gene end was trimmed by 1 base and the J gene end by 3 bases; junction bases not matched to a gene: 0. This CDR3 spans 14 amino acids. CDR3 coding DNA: TGTGCCAGCAGCTTAGGCGGGAGCTACAATGAGCAGTTCTTC. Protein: CASSLGGSYNEQFF.

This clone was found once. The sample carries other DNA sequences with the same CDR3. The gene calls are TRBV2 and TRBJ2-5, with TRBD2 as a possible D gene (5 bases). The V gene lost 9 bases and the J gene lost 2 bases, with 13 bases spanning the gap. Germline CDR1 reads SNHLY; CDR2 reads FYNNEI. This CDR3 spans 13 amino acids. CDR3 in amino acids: CASQSGWQETQYF. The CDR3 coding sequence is TGTGCCAGTCAGTCGGGGTGGCAAGAGACCCAGTACTTC.

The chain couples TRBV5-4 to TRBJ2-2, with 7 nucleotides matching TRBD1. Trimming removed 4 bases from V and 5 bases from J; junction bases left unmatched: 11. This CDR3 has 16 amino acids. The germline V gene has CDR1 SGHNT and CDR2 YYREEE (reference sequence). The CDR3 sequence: CASSSVHRGQTGELFF. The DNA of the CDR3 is TGTGCCAGCAGCAGTGTTCACAGGGGTCAAACCGGGGAGCTGTTTTTT.

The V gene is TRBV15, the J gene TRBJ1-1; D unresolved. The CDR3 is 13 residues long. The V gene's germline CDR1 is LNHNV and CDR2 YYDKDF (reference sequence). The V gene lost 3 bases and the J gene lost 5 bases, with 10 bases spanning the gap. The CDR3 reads CATSSGGGTEAFF. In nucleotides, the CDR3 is TGTGCCACCAGCAGTGGAGGAGGGACTGAAGCTTTCTTT.

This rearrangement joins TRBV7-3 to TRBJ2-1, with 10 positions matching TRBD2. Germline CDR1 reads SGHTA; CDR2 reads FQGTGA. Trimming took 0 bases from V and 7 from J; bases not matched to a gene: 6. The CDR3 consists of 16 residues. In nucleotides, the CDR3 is TGTGCCAGCAGCTTAACTAAAGCGGGAGGGCTTAATGAGCAGTTCTTC. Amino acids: CASSLTKAGGLNEQFF.